Presented here are 11 T cell receptor beta chains from one specimen sequenced in a study of blood T cell repertoires in COVID-19. Here immunoSEQ multiplex PCR was the method, and the copy in TCRdb shows in-frame clones only, minus some. Found here are about 180,000 clones, around nine tenths of them singletons; the top ten hold roughly an eighth. The sample was peripheral blood. Receptors were obtained from a woman between 70 and 85 years old with COVID-19, enrolled during active disease.

This chain connects TRBV24-1 to TRBJ2-1; possibly TRBD1 for D (5 bases). Germline lookup yields CDR1 KGHDR and CDR2 SFDVKD. The V and J ends lost 7 bases and 10 bases respectively, with 10 bases between them. The CDR3 has 11 residues. The CDR3 nucleotides read TGTGCCACCAGCACAAACAGGGAGCAGTTCTTC. Protein sequence: CATSTNREQFF.

For the CDR3, the DNA is TGTGCCAGCAGGAACAGGGGACTAGCGGACAATGAGCAGTTCTTC. Translating gives CASRNRGLADNEQFF. J is TRBJ2-1 and V is TRBV11-2, with 11 bases fitting TRBD2. V dropped 6 bases and J dropped 5; count of bases not matched to a gene: 6. Germline V gives CDR1 SGHAT, CDR2 FQNNGV. The CDR3 runs to 15 residues. The variable domain in full, completed from reference TRBV11-2 and TRBJ2-1, reads EAGVAQSPRYKIIEKRQSVAFWCNPISGHATLYWYQQILGQGPKLLIQFQNNGVVDDSQLPKDRFSAERLKGVDSTLKIQPAKLEDSAVYLCASRNRGLADNEQFFGPGTRLTVL.

This chain uses TRBV27 with TRBJ2-1; 9 nucleotides line up with TRBD1. The CDR3 loop spans 15 amino acids. Trimming took 8 bases from V and 2 from J; bases not matched to a gene: 7. Germline CDR1 is MNHEY and CDR2 is SMNVEV (reference sequence). DNA of the CDR3: TGTGCCAGCCGAGAAACAGGGGGCGCCTACAATGAGCAGTTCTTC. It is translated as CASRETGGAYNEQFF.

V gene TRBV27 combines with J gene TRBJ1-4, with D possibly being TRBD1 (5 bases). The CDR3 runs to 12 residues. V was trimmed by 3 bases and J by 9 bases, leaving 8 bases between them. Germline assignment: CDR1 MNHEY and CDR2 SMNVEV (reference sequence). The CDR3 region is CASSFRGKKLFF. The CDR3 DNA follows: TGTGCCAGCAGTTTCCGGGGGAAAAAACTGTTTTTT. The full variable domain, its missing parts supplied by reference TRBV27 and TRBJ1-4, is EAQVTQNPRYLITVTGKKLTVTCSQNMNHEYMSWYRQDPGLGLRQIYYSMNVEVTDKGDVPEGYKVSRKEKRNFPLILESPSPNQTSLYFCASSFRGKKLFFGSGTQLSVL.

Worth noting for this clone: At one end, the junction sequence differs from germline, possibly due to a read error. The V call is TRBV30, the J call TRBJ1-5; 8 nucleotides match TRBD1. The CDR3 is made up of 15 amino acids. Germline V CDR1 and CDR2: GTSNPN, SVGIG (reference sequence). The CDR3 DNA sequence: TGTGCCTGGAGTGTGTTTTCAGGGGGCAAACAGCCCCAGCATTTT. Translated, it gives CAWSVFSGGKQPQHF.

This rearrangement joins TRBV7-3 to TRBJ2-5; the D gene is possibly TRBD1 (6 bases). There are 16 residues in the CDR3. V shed 5 bases and J shed 4 bases, with 20 bases lying between them. CDR1 is SGHTA, CDR2 FQGTGA, per germline. This CDR3 reads CASSPHPRTDGETQYF. The CDR3 nucleotides read TGTGCCAGCAGCCCACACCCGCGGACAGACGGAGAGACCCAGTACTTC. The entire variable domain, with the rest obtained from reference TRBV7-3 and TRBJ2-5, is as follows: GAGVSQTPSNKVTEKGKYVELRCDPISGHTALYWYRQSLGQGPEFLIYFQGTGAADDSGLPNDRFFAVRPEGSVSTLKIQRTERGDSAVYLCASSPHPRTDGETQYFGPGTRLLVL.

The chain carries TRBV30 and TRBJ1-4; TRBD1 is a possible D gene (6 bases). From germline, CDR1 is GTSNPN and CDR2 SVGIG (reference sequence). CDR3 size: 13 residues. The V and J ends lost 1 base and 7 bases respectively, with 10 bases between them. CDR3 bases: TGTGCCTGGAGTGCAGGGGTGTTTGAAAAACTGTTTTTT. Translating gives CAWSAGVFEKLFF.

This clone was seen just once. The chain joins TRBV6-2 or TRBV6-3 to TRBJ1-5; TRBD1 agrees at 10 bases. The CDR3 is 16 amino acids. The trim removed 2 bases at V and 3 bases at J, leaving 4 bases unmatched. The germline V gene encodes CDR1 MNHEY and CDR2 SVGEGT. The DNA for the CDR3 is TGTGCCAGCAGTTACGGGACAGGGGCGCCCAATCAGCCCCAGCATTTT. Its protein product is CASSYGTGAPNQPQHF.

J is TRBJ1-5 and V is TRBV6-5; D is ambiguous. V was clipped by 6 bases and J by 4 bases, with 16 bases between them. Germline V gives CDR1 MNHEY, CDR2 SVGAGI. This CDR3 has 15 amino acids. Here the CDR3 DNA reads TGTGCCAGCAGCCGCCTCCAAACGCTAAATCAGCCCCAGCATTTT. This sequence encodes CASSRLQTLNQPQHF.

V usage is TRBV29-1 and J usage is TRBJ2-1; TRBD1 matches at 8 bases. Germline V gene sequence: CDR1 SQVTM, CDR2 ANQGSEA. The CDR3 has 12 amino acids. The CDR3 sequence is CSGQGSYNEQFF. The CDR3 DNA reads as TGCAGTGGACAGGGCTCCTACAATGAGCAGTTCTTC.

The chain employs TRBV11-3 and TRBJ1-1, with 9 nucleotides matching TRBD1. Trimming took 5 bases from V and 1 from J; bases not matched to a gene: 5. Per the germline V gene, CDR1 is SGHNT and CDR2 is YENEEA. The CDR3 is 15 amino acids. Written as DNA, the CDR3 is TGTGCCAGCAGCCCGGGGACAGGGTGGAACACTGAAGCTTTCTTT. This translates into CASSPGTGWNTEAFF. Full variable domain (remainder filled in from reference TRBV11-3 and TRBJ1-1): EAGVVQSPRYKIIEKKQPVAFWCNPISGHNTLYWYLQNLGQGPELLIRYENEEAVDDSQLPKDRFSAERLKGVDSTLKIQPAELGDSAVYLCASSPGTGWNTEAFFGQGTRLTVV.